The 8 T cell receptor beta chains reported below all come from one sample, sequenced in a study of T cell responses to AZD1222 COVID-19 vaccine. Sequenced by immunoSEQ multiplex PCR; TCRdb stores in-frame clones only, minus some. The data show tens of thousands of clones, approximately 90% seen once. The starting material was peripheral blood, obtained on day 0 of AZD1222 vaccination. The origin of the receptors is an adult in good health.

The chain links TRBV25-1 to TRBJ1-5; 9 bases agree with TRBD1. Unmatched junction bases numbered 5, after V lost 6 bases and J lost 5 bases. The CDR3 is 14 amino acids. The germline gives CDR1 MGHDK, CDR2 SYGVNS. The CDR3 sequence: CASSRDRDDQPQHF. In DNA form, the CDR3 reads TGTGCCAGCAGCAGGGACAGGGATGATCAGCCCCAGCATTTT.

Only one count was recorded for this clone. The CDR3 DNA reads as TGTGCCAGCAGGGCCGGGACGGAGAACTATGGCTACACCTTC. Its translation is CASRAGTENYGYTF. The genes are TRBV5-4 and TRBJ1-2; D is possibly TRBD1 (5 bases). Germline assignment: CDR1 SGHNT and CDR2 YYREEE (reference sequence). CDR3 length: 14 amino acids. Trimming removed 5 bases at V and 2 bases at J, with 13 bases between.

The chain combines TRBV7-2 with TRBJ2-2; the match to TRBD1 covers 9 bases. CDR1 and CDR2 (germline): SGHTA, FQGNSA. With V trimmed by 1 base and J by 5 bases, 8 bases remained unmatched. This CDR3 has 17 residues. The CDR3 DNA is TGTGCCAGCAGCTTAGGGCTGAACAGGGGGCTAACCGGGGAGCTGTTTTTT. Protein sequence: CASSLGLNRGLTGELFF.

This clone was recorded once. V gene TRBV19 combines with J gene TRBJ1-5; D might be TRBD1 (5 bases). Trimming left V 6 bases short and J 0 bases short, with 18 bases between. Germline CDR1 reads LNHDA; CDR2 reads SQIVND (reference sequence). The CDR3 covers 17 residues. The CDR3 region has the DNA TGTGCCAGTAGATCGGGACCTATAAGTTATAGCAATCAGCCCCAGCATTTT. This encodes CASRSGPISYSNQPQHF.

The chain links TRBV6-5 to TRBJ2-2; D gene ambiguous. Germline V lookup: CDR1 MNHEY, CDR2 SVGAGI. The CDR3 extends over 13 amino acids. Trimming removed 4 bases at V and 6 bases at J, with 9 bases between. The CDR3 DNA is TGTGCCAGCAGTTCCCATACGTCCGGGGAGCTGTTTTTT. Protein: CASSSHTSGELFF.

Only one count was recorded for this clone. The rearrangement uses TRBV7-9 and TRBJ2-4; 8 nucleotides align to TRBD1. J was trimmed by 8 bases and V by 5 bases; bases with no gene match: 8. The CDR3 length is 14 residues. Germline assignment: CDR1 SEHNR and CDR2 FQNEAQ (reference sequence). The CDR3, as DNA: TGTGCCAGCAGCCCGCTCGGGACAGGAGACATTCAGTACTTC. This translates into CASSPLGTGDIQYF.

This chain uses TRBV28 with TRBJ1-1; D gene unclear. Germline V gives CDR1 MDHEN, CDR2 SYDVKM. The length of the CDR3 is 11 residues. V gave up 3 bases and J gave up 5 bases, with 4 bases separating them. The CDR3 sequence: CASSFFTEAFF. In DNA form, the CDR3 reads TGTGCCAGCAGTTTTTTTACTGAAGCTTTCTTT.

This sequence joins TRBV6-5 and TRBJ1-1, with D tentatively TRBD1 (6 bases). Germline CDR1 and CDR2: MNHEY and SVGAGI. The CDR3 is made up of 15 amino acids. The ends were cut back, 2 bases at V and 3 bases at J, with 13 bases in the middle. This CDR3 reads CASSYGQGRDTEAFF. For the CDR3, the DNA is TGTGCCAGCAGTTACGGGCAGGGGAGGGACACTGAAGCTTTCTTT.